This T cell receptor beta chain was sequenced in a study of technical replicates of blood from a handful of donors. Assay: immunoSEQ multiplex PCR; the TCRdb copy retains only in-frame clones and omits some. Counted here are approximately 85,000 clones, about 90% occurring once; the ten biggest clones make up around 0.27%. The germline CDR1 and CDR2 sequences are MNHEY and SMNVEV (reference sequence). The CDR3 loop spans 15 amino acids. The trim removed 5 bases at V and 0 bases at J, leaving 7 bases unmatched. This sequence originates from a human donor in good health. This chain connects TRBV27 to TRBJ2-7; 7 bases are a match to TRBD2. The source material was T cells isolated from PBMCs. CDR3 coding DNA: TGTGCCAGCAGTGTACTAGCGCGCGGCTCCTACGAGCAGTACTTC. The encoded protein is CASSVLARGSYEQYF.